This TCR beta chain was recovered during a study of CD8 T cells in Susac syndrome. In the case of this clonotype: The target antigen is unknown.

This CDR3 comprises 22 residues. The V segment lost 4 bases and the J segment 0 bases; nucleotides outside the gene matches: 22. The germline gives CDR1 LGHDT, CDR2 YNNKEL (reference sequence). Study findings and constraints: Individuals included in the TCR sequencing and HLA analysis were acknowledged by the study to be relatively few in number.

Sequencing targeted TCR beta in T cells from blood (CD8+ and CD4+). TEMRA cells underwent FACS enrichment and CD8+ and CD4+ T cells underwent negative isolation. Random-hexamer reverse transcription was applied to roughly 0.5 to 1 ug RNA. MiXCR, run by TCRdb on the immunoSEQ multiplex PCR reads, gives a single entry per CDR3 protein. The table shows about 300,000 distinct CDR3 sequences, with more than 75% occurring only once. This clonotype originated in a human donor with multiple sclerosis. The chain combines TRBV3-1 with TRBJ2-3, with 10 bases fitting TRBD2. Sequences were obtained from CD8+ T cells from PBMCs. DNA for the CDR3: TGTGCCAGCAGCCTAATGGTAGTCGAGCGGGAGGGCCAGGTACACAGCACAGATACGCAGTATTTT. It specifies CASSLMVVEREGQVHSTDTQYF.